The TCR beta chain described here comes from a study of cytomegalovirus exposure and HLA in healthy donors. It was with 60 Vbeta and 13 Jbeta primers that the PCR ran. As handled by the study authors: Approximately 83 million unique TCR beta chains, 9 million to 14 million shared, were counted in a later analysis. Produced via immunoSEQ multiplex PCR; TCRdb's table is partial and in-frame only. Clone size and V and J calls were adopted from that table, with D and trimming inferred from the DNA. The profile shows about 98,000 clones, about three quarters of them singletons. CDR1 is SGHRS, CDR2 YFSETQ, per germline. There are 16 residues in the CDR3. Trimming removed 4 bases from V and 4 bases from J; junction bases left unmatched: 10.

This receptor was taken from a man aged 40-49 years in good health and CMV-seronegative. This chain connects TRBV5-1 to TRBJ2-2; 7 bases fit TRBD1. Material: PBMCs. The CDR3, as DNA: TGCGCCAGCAGCAAAACAGGGGCCTCGGTCACCGGGGAGCTGTTTTTT. Its translation is CASSKTGASVTGELFF.